This TCR beta chain came from a study of molecular identifiers for immune sequencing clone quantification. TCRdb reprocessed the PCR reads via MiXCR and lists one record per CDR3 protein. The table has hundreds of thousands of distinct CDR3 sequences, roughly 21% seen once; the top ten hold 0.85%. This clonotype has at least ten counts. V was cut by 0 bases and J by 4 bases, with 13 bases left in between. Germline CDR1 reads SGHNT; CDR2 reads YYREEE (reference sequence). The CDR3 extends over 15 amino acids. The clonotype originates from a human donor in good health. Some libraries in this study had Jurkat cell RNA spiked in. The specimen sequenced was naive CD8+ T cells from blood, with Jurkat cell RNA spiked in. Described subset: FACS-sorted CD8+CD4-CCR7+CD45RA+ naive T cells. The rearrangement joins TRBV5-4 to TRBJ1-2; a possible D gene is TRBD1 (5 bases). CDR3 protein: CASSLEWGAPYGYTF. The CDR3 nucleotides read TGTGCCAGCAGCTTGGAATGGGGCGCTCCCTATGGCTACACCTTC.